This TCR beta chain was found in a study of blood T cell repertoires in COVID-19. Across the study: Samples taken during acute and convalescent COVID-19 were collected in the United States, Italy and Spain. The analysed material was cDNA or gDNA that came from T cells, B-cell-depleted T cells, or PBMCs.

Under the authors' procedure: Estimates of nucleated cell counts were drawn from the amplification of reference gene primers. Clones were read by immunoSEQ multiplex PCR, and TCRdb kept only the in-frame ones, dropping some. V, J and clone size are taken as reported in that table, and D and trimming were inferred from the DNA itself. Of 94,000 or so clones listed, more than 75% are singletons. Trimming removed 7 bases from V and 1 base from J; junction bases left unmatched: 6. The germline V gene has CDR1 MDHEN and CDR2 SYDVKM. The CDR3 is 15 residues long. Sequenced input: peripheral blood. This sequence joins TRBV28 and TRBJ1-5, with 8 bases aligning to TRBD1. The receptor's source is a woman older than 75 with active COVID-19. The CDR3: CASTRTGTSNQPQHF. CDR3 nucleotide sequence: TGTGCCAGCACCCGGACAGGGACCAGCAATCAGCCCCAGCATTTT.